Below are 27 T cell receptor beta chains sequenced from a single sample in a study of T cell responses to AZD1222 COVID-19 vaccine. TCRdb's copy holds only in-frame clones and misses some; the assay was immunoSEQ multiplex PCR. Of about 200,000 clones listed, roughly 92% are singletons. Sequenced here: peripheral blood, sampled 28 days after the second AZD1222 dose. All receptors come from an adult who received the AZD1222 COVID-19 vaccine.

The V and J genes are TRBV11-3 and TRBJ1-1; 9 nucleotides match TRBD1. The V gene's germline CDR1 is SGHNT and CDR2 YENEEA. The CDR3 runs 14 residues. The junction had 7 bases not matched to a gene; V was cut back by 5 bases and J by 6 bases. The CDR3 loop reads CASSPQTGGAEAFF. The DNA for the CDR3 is TGTGCCAGCAGCCCTCAGACAGGGGGGGCTGAAGCTTTCTTT.

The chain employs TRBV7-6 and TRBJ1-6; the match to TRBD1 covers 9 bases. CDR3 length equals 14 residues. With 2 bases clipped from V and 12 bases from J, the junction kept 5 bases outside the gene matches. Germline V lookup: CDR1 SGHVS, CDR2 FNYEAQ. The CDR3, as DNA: TGTGCCAGCAGCTTACCGGGACAGGGCTTACCCCTCCACTTT. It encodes CASSLPGQGLPLHF.

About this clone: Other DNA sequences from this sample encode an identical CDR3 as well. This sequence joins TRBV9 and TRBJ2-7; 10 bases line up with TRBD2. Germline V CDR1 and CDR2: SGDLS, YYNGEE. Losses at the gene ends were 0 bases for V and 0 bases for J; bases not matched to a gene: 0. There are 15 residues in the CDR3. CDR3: CASSVGLAGSYEQYF. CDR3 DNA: TGTGCCAGCAGCGTAGGACTAGCGGGCTCCTACGAGCAGTACTTC.

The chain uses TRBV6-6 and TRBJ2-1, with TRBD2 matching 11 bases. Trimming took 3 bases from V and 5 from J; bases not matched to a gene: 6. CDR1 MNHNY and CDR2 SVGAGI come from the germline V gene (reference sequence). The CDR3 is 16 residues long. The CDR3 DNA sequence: TGTGCCAGCAGTTATGGCACTAGCGGGAGTCACAATGAGCAGTTCTTC. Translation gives CASSYGTSGSHNEQFF.

The CDR3 loop is CASSPGGARTDTQYF. DNA of the CDR3: TGTGCCAGCAGCCCTGGTGGGGCGCGTACAGATACGCAGTATTTT. This rearrangement joins TRBV7-3 to TRBJ2-3; D may be TRBD1 (5 bases). Trimming removed 5 bases at V and 3 bases at J, with 15 bases between. The length of the CDR3 is 15 residues. Germline loops: CDR1 SGHTA, CDR2 FQGTGA.

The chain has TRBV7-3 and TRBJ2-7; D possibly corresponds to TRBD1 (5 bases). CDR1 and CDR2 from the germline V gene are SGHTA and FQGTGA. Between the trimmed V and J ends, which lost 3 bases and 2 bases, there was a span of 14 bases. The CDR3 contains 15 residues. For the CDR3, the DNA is TGTGCCAGCAGCTTGGTGGGGCGGCAGCCCTACGAGCAGTACTTC. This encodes CASSLVGRQPYEQYF.

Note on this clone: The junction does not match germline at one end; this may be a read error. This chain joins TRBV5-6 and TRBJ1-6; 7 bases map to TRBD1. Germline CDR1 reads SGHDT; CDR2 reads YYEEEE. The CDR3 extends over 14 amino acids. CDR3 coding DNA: TGTGCCAGCAGGTTGGACAGGAGTAATTCACCCCTCCACTTT. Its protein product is CASRLDRSNSPLHF.

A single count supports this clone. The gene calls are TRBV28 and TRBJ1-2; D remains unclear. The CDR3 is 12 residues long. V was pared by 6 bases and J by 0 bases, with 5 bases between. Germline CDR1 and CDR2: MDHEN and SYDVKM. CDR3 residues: CASSIANYGYTF. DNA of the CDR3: TGTGCCAGCAGCATAGCTAACTATGGCTACACCTTC.

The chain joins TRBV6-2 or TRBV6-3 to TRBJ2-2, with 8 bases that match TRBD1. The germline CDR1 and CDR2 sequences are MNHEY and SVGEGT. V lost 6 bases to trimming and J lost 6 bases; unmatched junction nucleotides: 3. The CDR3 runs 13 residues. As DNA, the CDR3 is TGTGCCAGCAGCCTACAGGGGGCCGGGGAGCTGTTTTTT. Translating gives CASSLQGAGELFF.

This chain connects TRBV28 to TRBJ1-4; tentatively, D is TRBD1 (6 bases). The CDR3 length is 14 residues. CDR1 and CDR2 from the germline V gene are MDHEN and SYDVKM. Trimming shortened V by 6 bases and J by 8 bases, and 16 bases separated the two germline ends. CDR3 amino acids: CASSPGARGEKLFF. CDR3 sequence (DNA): TGTGCCAGCAGCCCAGGGGCAAGGGGCGAAAAACTGTTTTTT.

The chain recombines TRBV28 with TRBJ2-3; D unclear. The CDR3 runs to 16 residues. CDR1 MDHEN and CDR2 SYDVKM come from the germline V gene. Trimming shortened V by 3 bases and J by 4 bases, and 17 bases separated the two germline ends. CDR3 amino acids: CASSLNRPGGSDTQYF. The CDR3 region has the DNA TGTGCCAGCAGTTTGAATAGGCCAGGTGGATCAGATACGCAGTATTTT. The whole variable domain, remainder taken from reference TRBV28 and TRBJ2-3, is DVKVTQSSRYLVKRTGEKVFLECVQDMDHENMFWYRQDPGLGLRLIYFSYDVKMKEKGDIPEGYSVSREKKERFSLILESASTNQTSMYLCASSLNRPGGSDTQYFGPGTRLTVL.

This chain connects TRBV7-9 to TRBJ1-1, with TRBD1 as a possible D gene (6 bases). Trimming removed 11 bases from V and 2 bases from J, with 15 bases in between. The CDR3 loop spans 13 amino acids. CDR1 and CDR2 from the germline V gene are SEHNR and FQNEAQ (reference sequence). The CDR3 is CALGGQLNTEAFF. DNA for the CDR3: TGTGCCTTAGGGGGGCAGCTTAACACTGAAGCTTTCTTT.

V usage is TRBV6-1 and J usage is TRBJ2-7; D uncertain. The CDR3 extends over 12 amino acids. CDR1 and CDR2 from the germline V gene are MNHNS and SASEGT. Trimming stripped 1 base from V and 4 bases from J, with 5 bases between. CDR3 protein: CASSEGKYEQYF. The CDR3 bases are TGTGCCAGCAGTGAAGGAAAATACGAGCAGTACTTC.

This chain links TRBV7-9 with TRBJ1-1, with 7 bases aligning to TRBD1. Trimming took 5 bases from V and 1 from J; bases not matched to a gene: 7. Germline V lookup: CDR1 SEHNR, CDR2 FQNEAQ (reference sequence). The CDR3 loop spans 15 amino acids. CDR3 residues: CASSNRGLGNTEAFF. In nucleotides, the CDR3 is TGTGCCAGCAGCAACAGGGGCCTCGGGAACACTGAAGCTTTCTTT.

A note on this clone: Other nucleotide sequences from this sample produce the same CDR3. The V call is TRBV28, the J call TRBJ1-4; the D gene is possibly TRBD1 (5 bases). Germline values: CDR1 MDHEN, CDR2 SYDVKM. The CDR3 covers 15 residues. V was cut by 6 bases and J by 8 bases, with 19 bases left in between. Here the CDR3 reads CASSRGQGRGEKLFF. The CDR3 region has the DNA TGTGCCAGCAGCCGAGGTCAGGGTCGAGGGGAAAAACTGTTTTTT.

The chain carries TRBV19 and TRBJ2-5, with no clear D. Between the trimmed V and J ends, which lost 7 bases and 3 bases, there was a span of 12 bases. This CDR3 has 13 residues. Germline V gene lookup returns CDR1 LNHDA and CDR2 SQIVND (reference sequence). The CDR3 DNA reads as TGTGCCAGTATGGGAATTGGGGAAGAGACCCAGTACTTC. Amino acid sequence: CASMGIGEETQYF. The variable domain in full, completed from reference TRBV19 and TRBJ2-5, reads DGGITQSPKYLFRKEGQNVTLSCEQNLNHDAMYWYRQDPGQGLRLIYYSQIVNDFQKGDIAEGYSVSREKKESFPLTVTSAQKNPTAFYLCASMGIGEETQYFGPGTRLLVL.

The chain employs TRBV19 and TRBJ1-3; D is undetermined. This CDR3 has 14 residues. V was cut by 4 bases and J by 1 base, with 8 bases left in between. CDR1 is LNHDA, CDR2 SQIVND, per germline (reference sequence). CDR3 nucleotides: TGTGCCAGTAGTAATCCGGGGTCTGGAAACACCATATATTTT. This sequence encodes CASSNPGSGNTIYF.

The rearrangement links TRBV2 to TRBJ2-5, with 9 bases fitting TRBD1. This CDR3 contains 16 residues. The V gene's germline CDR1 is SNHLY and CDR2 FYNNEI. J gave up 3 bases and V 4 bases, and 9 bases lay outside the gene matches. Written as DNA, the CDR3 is TGTGCCAGCAGTGTATCCGGGACAGGGTCTAAAGAGACCCAGTACTTC. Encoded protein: CASSVSGTGSKETQYF.

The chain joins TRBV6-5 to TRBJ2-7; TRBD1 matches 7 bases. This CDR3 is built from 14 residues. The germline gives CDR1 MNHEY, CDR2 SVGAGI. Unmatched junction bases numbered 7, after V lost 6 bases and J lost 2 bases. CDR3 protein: CASRPRQGAYEQYF. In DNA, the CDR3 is TGTGCCAGCAGACCTCGACAGGGTGCCTACGAGCAGTACTTC.

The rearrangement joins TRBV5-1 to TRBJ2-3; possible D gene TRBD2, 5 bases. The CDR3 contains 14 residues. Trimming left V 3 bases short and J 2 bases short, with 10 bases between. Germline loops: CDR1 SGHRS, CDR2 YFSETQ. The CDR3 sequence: CASSWEGLTDTQYF. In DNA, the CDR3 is TGCGCCAGCAGCTGGGAAGGACTCACAGATACGCAGTATTTT.

The DNA for the CDR3 is TGTGCCAGCAGCCAGCGGACAGGGGCTGGCTACACCTTC. Its protein is CASSQRTGAGYTF. This rearrangement joins TRBV3-1 (or the pseudogene TRBV3-2) to TRBJ1-2; 9 bases align to TRBD1. The CDR3 runs to 13 residues. J was trimmed by 7 bases and V by 3 bases; bases with no gene match: 3. Looked up from germline, CDR1 is LGHDT and CDR2 is YNNKEL (reference sequence).

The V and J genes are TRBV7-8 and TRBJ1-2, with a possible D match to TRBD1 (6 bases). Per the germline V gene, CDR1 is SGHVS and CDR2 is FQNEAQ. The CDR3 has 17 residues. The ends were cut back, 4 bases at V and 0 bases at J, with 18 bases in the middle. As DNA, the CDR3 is TGTGCCAGCAGCTCTCGCGGGGGCGGGGGTGCTAACTATGGCTACACCTTC. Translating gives CASSSRGGGGANYGYTF.

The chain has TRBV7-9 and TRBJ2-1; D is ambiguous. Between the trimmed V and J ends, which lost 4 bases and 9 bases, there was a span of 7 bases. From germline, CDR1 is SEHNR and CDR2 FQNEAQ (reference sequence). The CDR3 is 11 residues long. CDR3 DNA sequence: TGTGCCAGCAGCTCAGGTCCTGAGCAGTTCTTC. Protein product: CASSSGPEQFF.

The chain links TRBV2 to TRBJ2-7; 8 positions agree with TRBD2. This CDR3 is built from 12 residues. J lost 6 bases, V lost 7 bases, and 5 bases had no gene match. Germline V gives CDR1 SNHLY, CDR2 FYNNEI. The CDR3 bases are TGTGCCAGCACGGGAGGGGGAATCGAGCAGTACTTC. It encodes CASTGGGIEQYF. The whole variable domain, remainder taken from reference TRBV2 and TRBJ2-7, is EPEVTQTPSHQVTQMGQEVILRCVPISNHLYFYWYRQILGQKVEFLVSFYNNEISEKSEIFDDQFSVERPDGSNFTLKIRSTKLEDSAMYFCASTGGGIEQYFGPGTRLTVT.

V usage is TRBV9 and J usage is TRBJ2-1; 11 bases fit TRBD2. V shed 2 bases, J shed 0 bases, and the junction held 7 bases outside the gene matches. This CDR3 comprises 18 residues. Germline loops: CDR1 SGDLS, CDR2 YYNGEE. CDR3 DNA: TGTGCCAGCAGCGTTACTAGCGGGAGTTTCCGCTCCTACAATGAGCAGTTCTTC. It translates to CASSVTSGSFRSYNEQFF.

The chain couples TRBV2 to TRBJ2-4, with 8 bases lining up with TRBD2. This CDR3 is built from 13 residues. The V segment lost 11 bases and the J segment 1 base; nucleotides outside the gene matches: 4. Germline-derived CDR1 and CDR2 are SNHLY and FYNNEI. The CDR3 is CASGGAAKNIQYF. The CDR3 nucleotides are TGTGCCTCGGGGGGGGCTGCCAAAAACATTCAGTACTTC.

The CDR3 region has the DNA TGTGCCACCAGTGATTTCAGGAGAAATCAGCCCCAGCATTTT. Protein: CATSDFRRNQPQHF. This chain connects TRBV24-1 to TRBJ1-5; D ambiguous. This CDR3 is built from 14 residues. Trimming took off 1 base at V and 4 bases at J, with 7 bases between the two ends. Germline CDR1 reads KGHDR; CDR2 reads SFDVKD.